One and the same sample provided the 8 T cell receptor beta chains below, sequenced in a study of lung T cells in sarcoidosis with Löfgren's syndrome (dated 2017 in TCRdb). TCRdb records Illumina MiSeq as the sequencer. Clones were called with MiXCR by TCRdb after fastp trimmed the public reads at Q25, and only in-frame beta chains were retained. Entries that share a CDR3 protein sequence are merged under the most common genes and DNA. The sample table contains some 65,000 distinct CDR3 sequences; only one count was recorded for 20% to 25% of them. Of the sample, around 2.3% falls within the top ten clones. The source material was CD4+ T cells from PBMCs. Source of these receptors: a human donor with sarcoidosis (Löfgren's syndrome or another form), or a control subject (not recorded which).

Many counts were recorded for this clonotype. This rearrangement joins TRBV7-2 to TRBJ2-7; D is uncertain. The CDR3 is 12 amino acids. V lost 3 bases and J lost 3, with 6 bases in between. CDR1 is SGHTA and CDR2 is FQGNSA in the germline V gene. The CDR3 sequence: CASSLRRYEQYF. The CDR3 DNA follows: TGTGCCAGCAGCTTGCGCCGCTACGAGCAGTACTTC.

This clonotype was picked up many times. V usage is TRBV6-6 and J usage is TRBJ1-1; D unresolved. The ends were cut back, 1 base at V and 6 bases at J, with 15 bases in the middle. This CDR3 contains 15 residues. CDR1 and CDR2 (germline): MNHNY, SVGAGI (reference sequence). The CDR3 here is CASSYYGKATAEAFF. CDR3 nucleotide sequence: TGTGCCAGCAGTTACTATGGCAAGGCAACTGCTGAAGCTTTCTTT.

This clonotype was seen at least ten times. This rearrangement joins TRBV20-1 to TRBJ2-6, with unresolved D. Germline values: CDR1 DFQATT, CDR2 SNEGSKA (reference sequence). V dropped 1 base and J dropped 3 bases, with 4 bases sitting between them. This CDR3 comprises 13 residues. DNA of the CDR3: TGCAGTGCTAGAGGGGGTGGGGCCAACGTCCTGACTTTC. Translating gives CSARGGGANVLTF.

This clonotype has more than one count but fewer than ten. The chain is built from TRBV5-4 and TRBJ2-2, with 7 nucleotides matching TRBD1. CDR1 and CDR2 from the germline V gene are SGHNT and YYREEE (reference sequence). Trimming removed 5 bases from V and 5 bases from J; junction bases left unmatched: 9. There are 15 residues in the CDR3. The DNA for the CDR3 is TGTGCCAGCAGACTTACAGGGGAAGTTACCGGGGAGCTGTTTTTT. Translating it yields CASRLTGEVTGELFF. Filled out from reference TRBV5-4 and TRBJ2-2, the complete variable domain reads ETGVTQSPTHLIKTRGQQVTLRCSSQSGHNTVSWYQQALGQGPQFIFQYYREEENGRGNFPPRFSGLQFPNYSSELNVNALELDDSALYLCASRLTGEVTGELFFGEGSRLTVL.

This clonotype was detected ten times or more. J is TRBJ1-3 and V is TRBV11-2; 8 bases line up with TRBD1. The CDR3 runs 16 residues. With 7 bases clipped from V and 0 bases from J, the junction kept 8 bases outside the gene matches. Germline V CDR1 and CDR2: SGHAT, FQNNGV. The CDR3 loop reads CASKSVTGASGNTIYF. The CDR3 region has the DNA TGTGCCAGCAAGAGTGTGACAGGGGCCTCTGGAAACACCATATATTTT.

This clonotype was recorded at least ten times. In nucleotides, the CDR3 is TGCAGTGCTAGGTTCCAGGGAGTGATGAACACTGAAGCTTTCTTT. Protein: CSARFQGVMNTEAFF. This chain uses TRBV20-1 with TRBJ1-1, with a possible D match to TRBD1 (5 bases). CDR1 and CDR2 (germline): DFQATT, SNEGSKA (reference sequence). The CDR3 loop spans 15 amino acids. Trimming left V 3 bases short and J 0 bases short, with 14 bases between.

This clonotype came up a few times. The V gene is TRBV19, the J gene TRBJ2-7; D is unresolved. This CDR3 spans 13 amino acids. The germline V gene encodes CDR1 LNHDA and CDR2 SQIVND (reference sequence). Trimming stripped 3 bases from V and 4 bases from J, with 10 bases between. The CDR3, as DNA: TGTGCCAGTAGTATCCCACTCAAGTACGAGCAGTACGTC. This gives the protein CASSIPLKYEQYV.

This clonotype was seen a handful of times. Here the CDR3 reads CSALDRGTYNEQFF. The CDR3 coding sequence is TGCAGTGCCCTCGACAGGGGAACCTACAATGAGCAGTTCTTC. J is TRBJ2-1 and V is TRBV20-1, with 8 bases fitting TRBD1. The CDR3 spans 14 residues. With V trimmed by 6 bases and J by 2 bases, 6 bases remained unmatched. The germline gives CDR1 DFQATT, CDR2 SNEGSKA (reference sequence).